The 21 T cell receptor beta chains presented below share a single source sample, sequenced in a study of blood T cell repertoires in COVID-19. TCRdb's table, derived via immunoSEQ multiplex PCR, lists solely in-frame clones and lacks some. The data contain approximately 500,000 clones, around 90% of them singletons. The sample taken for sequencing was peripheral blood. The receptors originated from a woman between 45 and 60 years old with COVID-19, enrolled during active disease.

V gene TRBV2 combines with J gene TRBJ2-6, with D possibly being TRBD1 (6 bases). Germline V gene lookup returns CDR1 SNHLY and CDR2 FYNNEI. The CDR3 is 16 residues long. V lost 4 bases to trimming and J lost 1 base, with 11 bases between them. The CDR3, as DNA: TGTGCCAGCAGTGCCCTAAGGGGGTCTGGGGCCAACGTCCTGACTTTC. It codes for CASSALRGSGANVLTF.

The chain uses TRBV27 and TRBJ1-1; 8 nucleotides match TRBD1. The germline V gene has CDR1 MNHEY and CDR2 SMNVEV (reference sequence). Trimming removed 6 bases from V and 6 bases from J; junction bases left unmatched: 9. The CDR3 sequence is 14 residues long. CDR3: CASRRGLTGAEAFF. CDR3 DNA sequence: TGTGCCAGCAGGCGCGGCTTGACAGGGGCTGAAGCTTTCTTT.

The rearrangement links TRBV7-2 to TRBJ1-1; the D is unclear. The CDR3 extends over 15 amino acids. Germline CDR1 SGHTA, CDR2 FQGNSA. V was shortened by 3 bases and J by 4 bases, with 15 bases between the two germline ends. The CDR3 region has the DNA TGTGCCAGCAGCTTCCTTGCCCACCGGGGCACTGAAGCTTTCTTT. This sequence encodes CASSFLAHRGTEAFF.

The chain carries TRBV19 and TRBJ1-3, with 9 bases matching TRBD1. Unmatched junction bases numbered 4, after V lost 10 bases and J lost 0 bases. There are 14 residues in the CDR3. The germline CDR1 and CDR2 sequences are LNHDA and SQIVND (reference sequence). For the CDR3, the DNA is TGTGCCACCCAGGGACAGGGCTCTGGAAACACCATATATTTT. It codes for CATQGQGSGNTIYF.

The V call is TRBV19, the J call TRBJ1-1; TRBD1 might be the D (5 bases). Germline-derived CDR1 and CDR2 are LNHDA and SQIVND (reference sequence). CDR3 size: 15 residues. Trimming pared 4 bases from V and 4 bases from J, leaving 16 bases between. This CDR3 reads CASSKSAQRGTEAFF. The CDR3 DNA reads TGTGCCAGTAGTAAAAGTGCTCAAAGGGGCACTGAAGCTTTCTTT.

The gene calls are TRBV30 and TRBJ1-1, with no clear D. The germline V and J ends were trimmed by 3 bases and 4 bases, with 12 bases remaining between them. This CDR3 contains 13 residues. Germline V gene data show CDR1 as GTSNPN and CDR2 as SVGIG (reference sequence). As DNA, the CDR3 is TGTGCCTGGAGGGCCGGAGCGAGCACTGAAGCTTTCTTT. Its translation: CAWRAGASTEAFF.

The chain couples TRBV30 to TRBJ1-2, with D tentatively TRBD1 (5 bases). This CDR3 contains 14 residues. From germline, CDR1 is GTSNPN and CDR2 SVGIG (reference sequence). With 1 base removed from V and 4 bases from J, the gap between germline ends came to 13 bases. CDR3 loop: CAWSADSDFYGYTF. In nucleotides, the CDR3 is TGTGCCTGGAGTGCCGACAGTGACTTCTATGGCTACACCTTC.

CDR3 in DNA: TGTGCCAGCAGCCAAGAGGGGGGAGCGAACACCGGGGAGCTGTTTTTT. Amino acids: CASSQEGGANTGELFF. This chain connects TRBV3-1 (or the pseudogene TRBV3-2) to TRBJ2-2, with D possibly TRBD2 on 6 matching bases. Per germline, CDR1 LGHDT and CDR2 YNNKEL (reference sequence). V gave up 0 bases and J gave up 0 bases, with 8 bases separating them. The CDR3 totals 16 residues.

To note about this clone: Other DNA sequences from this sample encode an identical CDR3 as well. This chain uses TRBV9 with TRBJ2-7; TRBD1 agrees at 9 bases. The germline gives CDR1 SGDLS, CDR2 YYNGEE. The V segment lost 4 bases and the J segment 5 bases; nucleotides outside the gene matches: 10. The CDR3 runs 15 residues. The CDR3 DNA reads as TGTGCCAGCAGCCCCCGGACAGGGGTAAGAGACGAGCAGTACTTC. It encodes CASSPRTGVRDEQYF.

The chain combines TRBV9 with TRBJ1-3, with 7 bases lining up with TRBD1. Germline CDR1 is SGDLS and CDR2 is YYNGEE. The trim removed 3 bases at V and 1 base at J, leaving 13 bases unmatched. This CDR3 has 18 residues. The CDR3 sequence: CASSAGVQGFGSGNTIYF. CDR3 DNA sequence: TGTGCCAGCAGCGCCGGAGTACAGGGGTTCGGATCTGGAAACACCATATATTTT.

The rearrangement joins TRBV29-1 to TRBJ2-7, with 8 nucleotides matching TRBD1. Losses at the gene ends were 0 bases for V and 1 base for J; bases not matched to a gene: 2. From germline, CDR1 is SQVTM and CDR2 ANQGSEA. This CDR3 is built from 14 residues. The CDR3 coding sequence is TGCAGCGTTGAAGACGGACAGGGATCCTACGAGCAGTACTTC. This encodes CSVEDGQGSYEQYF.

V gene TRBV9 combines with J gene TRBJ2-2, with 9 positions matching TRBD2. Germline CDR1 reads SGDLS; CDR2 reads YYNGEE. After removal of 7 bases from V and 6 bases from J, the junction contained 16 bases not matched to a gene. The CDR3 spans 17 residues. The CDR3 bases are TGTGCCAGCTCCCGTTCTCCCAGCGGGGGGTTCCCCGGGGAGCTGTTTTTT. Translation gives CASSRSPSGGFPGELFF.

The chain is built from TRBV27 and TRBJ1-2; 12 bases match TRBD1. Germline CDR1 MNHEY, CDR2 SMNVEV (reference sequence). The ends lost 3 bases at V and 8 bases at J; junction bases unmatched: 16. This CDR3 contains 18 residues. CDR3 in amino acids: CASSLYGTGGAGDKGYTF. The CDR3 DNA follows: TGTGCCAGCAGTTTGTATGGGACAGGGGGCGCGGGTGACAAAGGCTACACCTTC.

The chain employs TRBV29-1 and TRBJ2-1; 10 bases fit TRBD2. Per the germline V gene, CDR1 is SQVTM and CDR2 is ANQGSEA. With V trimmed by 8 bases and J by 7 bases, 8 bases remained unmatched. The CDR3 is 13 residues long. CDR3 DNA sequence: TGCAGCACCCAAGCGGGGGGGCGGAATGAGCAGTTCTTC. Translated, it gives CSTQAGGRNEQFF.

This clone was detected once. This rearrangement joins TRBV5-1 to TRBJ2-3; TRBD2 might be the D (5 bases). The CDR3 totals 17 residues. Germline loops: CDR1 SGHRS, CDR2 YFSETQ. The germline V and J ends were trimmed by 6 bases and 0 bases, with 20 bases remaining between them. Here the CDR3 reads CASTAGWTFTSTDTQYF. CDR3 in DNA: TGCGCCAGCACCGCGGGTTGGACTTTTACCAGCACAGATACGCAGTATTTT.

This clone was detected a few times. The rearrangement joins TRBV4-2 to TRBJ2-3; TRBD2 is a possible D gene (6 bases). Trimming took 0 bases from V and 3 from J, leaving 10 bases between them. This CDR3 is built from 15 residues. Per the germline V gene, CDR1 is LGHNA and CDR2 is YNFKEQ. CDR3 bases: TGTGCCAGCAGCCAAGATCTCGGGGGTACAGATACGCAGTATTTT. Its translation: CASSQDLGGTDTQYF.

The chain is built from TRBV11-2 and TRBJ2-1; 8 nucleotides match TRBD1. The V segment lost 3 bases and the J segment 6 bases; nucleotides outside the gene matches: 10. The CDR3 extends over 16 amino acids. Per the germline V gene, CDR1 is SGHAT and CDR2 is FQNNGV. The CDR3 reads CASSFMDRVDGNEQFF. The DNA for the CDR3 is TGTGCCAGCAGCTTTATGGACAGGGTGGATGGCAATGAGCAGTTCTTC.

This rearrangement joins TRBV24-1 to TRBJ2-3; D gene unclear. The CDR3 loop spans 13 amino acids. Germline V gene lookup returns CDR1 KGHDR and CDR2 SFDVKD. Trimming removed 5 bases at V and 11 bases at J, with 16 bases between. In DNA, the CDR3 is TGTGCCACCAGTGCTTTATCGAGGAGTATGCAGTATTTT. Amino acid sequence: CATSALSRSMQYF.

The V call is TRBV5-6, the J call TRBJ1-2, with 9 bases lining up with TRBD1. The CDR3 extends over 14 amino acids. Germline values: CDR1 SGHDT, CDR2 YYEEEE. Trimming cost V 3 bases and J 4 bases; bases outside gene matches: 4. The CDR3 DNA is TGTGCCAGCAGCTGGGGGACAGGGTCCTATGGCTACACCTTC. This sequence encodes CASSWGTGSYGYTF.

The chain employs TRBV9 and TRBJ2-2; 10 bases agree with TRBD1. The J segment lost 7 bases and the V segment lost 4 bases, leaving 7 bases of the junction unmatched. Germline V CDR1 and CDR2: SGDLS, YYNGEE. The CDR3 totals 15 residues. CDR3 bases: TGTGCCAGCAGCCCCCGACAGGGGGCCATCGGGGAGCTGTTTTTT. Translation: CASSPRQGAIGELFF.

The CDR3 nucleotides are TGCGCCAGCAGCTTGGCCGGAGACAGGGAGTTGTCACCCCTCCACTTT. This translates into CASSLAGDRELSPLHF. The rearrangement links TRBV5-1 to TRBJ1-6; 7 bases are shared with TRBD1. The CDR3 has 16 amino acids. V was pared by 0 bases and J by 10 bases, with 10 bases of the junction left unmatched. CDR1 and CDR2 (germline): SGHRS, YFSETQ. The complete variable domain, with remaining parts taken from reference TRBV5-1 and TRBJ1-6, reads KAGVTQTPRYLIKTRGQQVTLSCSPISGHRSVSWYQQTPGQGLQFLFEYFSETQRNKGNFPGRFSGRQFSNSRSEMNVSTLELGDSALYLCASSLAGDRELSPLHFGNGTRLTVT.